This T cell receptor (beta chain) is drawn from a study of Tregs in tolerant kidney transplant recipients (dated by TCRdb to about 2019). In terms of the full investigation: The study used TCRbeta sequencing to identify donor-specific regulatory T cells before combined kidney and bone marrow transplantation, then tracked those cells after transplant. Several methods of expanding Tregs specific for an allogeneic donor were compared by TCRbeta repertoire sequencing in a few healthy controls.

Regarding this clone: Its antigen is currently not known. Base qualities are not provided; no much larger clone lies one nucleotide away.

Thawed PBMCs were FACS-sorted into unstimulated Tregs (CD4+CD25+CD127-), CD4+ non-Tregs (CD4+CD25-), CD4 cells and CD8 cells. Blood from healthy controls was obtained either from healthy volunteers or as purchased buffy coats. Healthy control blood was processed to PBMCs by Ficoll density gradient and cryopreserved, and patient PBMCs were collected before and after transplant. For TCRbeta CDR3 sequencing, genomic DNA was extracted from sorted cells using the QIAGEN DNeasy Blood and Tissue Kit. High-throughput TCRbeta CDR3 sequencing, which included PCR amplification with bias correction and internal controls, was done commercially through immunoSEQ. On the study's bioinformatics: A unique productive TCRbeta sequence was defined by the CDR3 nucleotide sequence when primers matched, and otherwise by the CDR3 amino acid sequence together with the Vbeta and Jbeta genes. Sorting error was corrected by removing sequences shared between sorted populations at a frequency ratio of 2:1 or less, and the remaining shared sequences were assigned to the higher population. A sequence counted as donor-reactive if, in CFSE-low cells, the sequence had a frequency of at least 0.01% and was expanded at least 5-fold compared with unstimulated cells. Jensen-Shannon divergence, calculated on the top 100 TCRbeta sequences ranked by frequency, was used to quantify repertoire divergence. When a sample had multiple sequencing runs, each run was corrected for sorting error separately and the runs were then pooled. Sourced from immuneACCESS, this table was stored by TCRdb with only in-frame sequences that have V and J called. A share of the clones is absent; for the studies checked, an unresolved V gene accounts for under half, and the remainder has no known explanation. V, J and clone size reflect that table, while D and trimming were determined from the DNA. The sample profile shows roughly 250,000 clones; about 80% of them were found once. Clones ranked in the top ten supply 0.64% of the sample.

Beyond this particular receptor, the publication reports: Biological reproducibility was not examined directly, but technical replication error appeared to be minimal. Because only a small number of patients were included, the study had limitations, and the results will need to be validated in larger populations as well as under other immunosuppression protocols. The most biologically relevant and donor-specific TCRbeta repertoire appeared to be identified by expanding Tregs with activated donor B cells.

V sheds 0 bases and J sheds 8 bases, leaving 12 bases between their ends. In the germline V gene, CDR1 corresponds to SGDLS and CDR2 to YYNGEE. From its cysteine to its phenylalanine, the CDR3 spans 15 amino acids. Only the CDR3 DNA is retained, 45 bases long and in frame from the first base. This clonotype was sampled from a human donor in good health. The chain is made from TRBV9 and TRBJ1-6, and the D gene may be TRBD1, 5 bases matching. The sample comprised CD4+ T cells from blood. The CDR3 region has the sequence CASSVVPTRDSPLHF. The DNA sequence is TGTGCCAGCAGCGTAGTCCCCACCAGGGATTCACCCCTCCACTTT.